This T cell receptor beta chain was sequenced for a study of shared clonotypes between healthy human individuals. Study conclusions and caveats: Of the naive CD4 clonotypes, around 5% were shared across four donors.

Germline V gene lookup returns CDR1 MDHEN and CDR2 SYDVKM. V was trimmed by 5 bases and J by 2 bases, leaving 13 bases between them. The CDR3 length is 15 residues. Concerning this clone: Its antigen remains unknown.

The repertoire was sequenced with immunoSEQ multiplex PCR; TCRdb's copy has only in-frame clones and lacks some. The table records 2 million to 2.5 million clones, around 90% of them present only once. The sequence was collected from a man aged 18 to 35 in good health. Some clones in this sample may be carry-over from other donors' samples. Material for sequencing was naive CD4+ T cells from PBMCs. The subset is: CD45RA+ positively selected. The J gene is TRBJ1-5, the V gene TRBV28; TRBD1 is a possible D gene (6 bases). CDR3 sequence: CASSPGAWGNQPQHF. CDR3 nucleotide sequence: TGTGCCAGCAGTCCGGGGGCCTGGGGCAATCAGCCCCAGCATTTT.